Shown below are 26 T cell receptor beta chains from a single sample sequenced in a study of vaccination and CD4 T cells after COVID-19. Sample treatment: roughly ten-day PBMC culture with coronavirus spike peptide pools or control peptides (ViraFEST assay). Before the COVID-19 pandemic (2011-2018), CD4+ T cells were obtained from the unexposed donor. CD4+ T cells that had been cultured provided DNA sequenced with the Oncomine TCR Beta short-read assay. Via MiXCR, TCRdb re-called the PCR reads, giving one row per CDR3 protein. The table includes about 1,800 distinct CDR3 sequences, more than 55% detected once. No antigen is known for these receptors. The sample consisted of CD4+ T cells from blood, cultured in vitro. These receptors were taken from a human donor in good health.

This rearrangement joins TRBV6-2 or TRBV6-3 to TRBJ2-1, with TRBD2 matching 14 bases. Germline V CDR1 and CDR2: MNHEY, SVGEGT. Losses at the gene ends were 2 bases for V and 4 bases for J; bases not matched to a gene: 4. The CDR3 runs 17 residues. The CDR3 coding sequence is TGTGCCAGCAGTTACCTGGGACTAGCGGGAGTGTACAATGAGCAGTTCTTC. It translates to CASSYLGLAGVYNEQFF.

About this clonotype itself: One junction end does not reproduce the germline sequence, and a read error may be involved. The chain joins TRBV27 to TRBJ2-2; TRBD2 might be the D (6 bases). The CDR3 is 15 amino acids. Per germline, CDR1 MNHEY and CDR2 SMNVEV (reference sequence). CDR3 bases: TGTGCCAGCAGTCAACCGGGACTTGGCACCGGGGAGCCGTTTTTT. It yields the protein CASSQPGLGTGEPFF.

The gene calls are TRBV24-1 and TRBJ2-1, with 12 bases matching TRBD2. Per the germline V gene, CDR1 is KGHDR and CDR2 is SFDVKD. CDR3 length: 16 residues. V was clipped by 3 bases and J by 12 bases; unmatched bases: 11. The chain's CDR3 is CATSDTGLAGPTVQFF. CDR3 sequence (DNA): TGTGCCACCAGTGATACCGGACTAGCGGGACCAACAGTGCAGTTCTTC.

The rearrangement joins TRBV5-4 to TRBJ1-6; TRBD1 matches at 7 bases. Germline-derived CDR1 and CDR2 are SGHNT and YYREEE (reference sequence). The V gene end was trimmed by 3 bases and the J gene end by 10 bases; junction bases not matched to a gene: 7. The CDR3 runs to 14 residues. The CDR3 nucleotides read TGTGCCAGCAGCTCGACAGGGTCACGCTCACCCCTCCACTTT. Amino acid sequence: CASSSTGSRSPLHF. Drawing the rest from reference TRBV5-4 and TRBJ1-6, the complete variable domain is ETGVTQSPTHLIKTRGQQVTLRCSSQSGHNTVSWYQQALGQGPQFIFQYYREEENGRGNFPPRFSGLQFPNYSSELNVNALELDDSALYLCASSSTGSRSPLHFGNGTRLTVT.

V usage is TRBV27 and J usage is TRBJ1-6; 7 bases align to TRBD1. The V gene end was trimmed by 7 bases and the J gene end by 8 bases; junction bases not matched to a gene: 11. Germline lookup yields CDR1 MNHEY and CDR2 SMNVEV (reference sequence). This CDR3 is 15 amino acids long. This CDR3 is CASTRGRGLHSPLHF. The CDR3 DNA follows: TGTGCCAGCACCCGGGGGAGGGGGCTGCATTCACCCCTCCACTTT.

The rearrangement uses TRBV27 and TRBJ2-5; no firm D call. The CDR3 has 13 amino acids. Germline CDR1 and CDR2: MNHEY and SMNVEV (reference sequence). The V end lost 4 bases, the J end lost 7 bases, and 13 bases lay between the germline ends. Here the CDR3 DNA reads TGTGCCAGCAGTTCAATTTTTGGATCGACCCAGTACTTC. Translated, it gives CASSSIFGSTQYF.

The CDR3 loop reads CSVGQSRNQPQHF. The DNA for the CDR3 is TGCAGCGTGGGACAGTCTCGCAATCAGCCCCAGCATTTT. The chain recombines TRBV29-1 with TRBJ1-5, with 7 positions matching TRBD1. Germline CDR1 is SQVTM and CDR2 is ANQGSEA. V was clipped by 6 bases and J by 2 bases; unmatched bases: 4. The CDR3 has 13 residues.

The chain combines TRBV6-5 with TRBJ2-5, with 11 bases that match TRBD2. Germline assignment: CDR1 MNHEY and CDR2 SVGAGI. The CDR3 extends over 16 amino acids. The V segment lost 2 bases and the J segment 4 bases; nucleotides outside the gene matches: 6. CDR3 bases: TGTGCCAGCAGTTACCCTAGCGGGGGGTCCAGAGAGACCCAGTACTTC. It translates to CASSYPSGGSRETQYF.

The chain carries TRBV20-1 and TRBJ1-3, with a possible D match to TRBD1 (5 bases). Germline V CDR1 and CDR2: DFQATT, SNEGSKA (reference sequence). V lost 3 bases and J 0 bases, leaving 9 bases between the germline ends. This CDR3 is built from 14 residues. CDR3 nucleotide sequence: TGCAGTGCTAGGGGGGATTTCTCTGGAAACACCATATATTTT. It codes for CSARGDFSGNTIYF.

This clonotype was observed a handful of times. The rearrangement joins TRBV20-1 to TRBJ1-6; D is ambiguous. CDR3 size: 13 residues. In germline, CDR1 is DFQATT, CDR2 SNEGSKA (reference sequence). V shed 1 base and J shed 8 bases, with 9 bases lying between them. The CDR3 coding sequence is TGCAGTGCTAGAGGCTGGCTTGATTCACCCCTCCACTTT. It specifies CSARGWLDSPLHF.

The chain combines TRBV20-1 with TRBJ2-2; TRBD2 matches 12 bases. Germline V CDR1 and CDR2: DFQATT, SNEGSKA (reference sequence). The CDR3 has 16 residues. Trimming removed 1 base from V and 4 bases from J; junction bases left unmatched: 4. CDR3 amino acids: CSARGGGLAGTGELFF. CDR3 DNA sequence: TGCAGTGCTAGAGGGGGGGGACTAGCGGGCACCGGGGAGCTGTTTTTT.

The chain has TRBV10-3 and TRBJ1-2, with TRBD1 matching 9 bases. CDR3 length equals 16 residues. Germline trimming cut 11 bases from V and 3 bases from J; bases unmatched to any gene: 16. Per the germline V gene, CDR1 is ENHRY and CDR2 is SYGVKD. The CDR3 region is CAVKGGTGYKDYGYTF. The CDR3 DNA reads as TGTGCCGTCAAGGGCGGGACAGGGTATAAGGACTATGGCTACACCTTC.

V is TRBV11-3 and J is TRBJ2-3; 11 bases line up with TRBD2. The CDR3 runs to 15 residues. Germline assignment: CDR1 SGHNT and CDR2 YENEEA. Losses at the gene ends were 2 bases for V and 6 bases for J; bases not matched to a gene: 4. CDR3 sequence reads: CASSLTSGSADTQYF. The CDR3 DNA is TGTGCCAGCAGCTTAACTAGCGGGAGTGCCGATACGCAGTATTTT.

The chain recombines TRBV7-9 with TRBJ1-1; tentatively, D is TRBD1 (5 bases). Trimming cost V 2 bases and J 0 bases, with 10 bases left between them. This CDR3 is built from 15 residues. The germline V gene has CDR1 SEHNR and CDR2 FQNEAQ (reference sequence). The CDR3 coding sequence is TGTGCCAGCAGCTTATGGGGCAGGATGAACACTGAAGCTTTCTTT. It encodes CASSLWGRMNTEAFF.

The gene calls are TRBV6-1 and TRBJ2-1, with TRBD1 identical over 8 bases. This CDR3 region has 16 residues. Germline values: CDR1 MNHNS, CDR2 SASEGT. Unmatched junction bases numbered 15, after V lost 7 bases and J lost 7 bases. Here the CDR3 reads CASIPPGQGASNEQFF. In DNA, the CDR3 is TGTGCCAGCATCCCTCCAGGGCAGGGGGCCAGTAATGAGCAGTTCTTC.

This clonotype was recorded once. The genes are TRBV20-1 and TRBJ1-5; a possible D gene is TRBD1 (6 bases). This CDR3 has 14 amino acids. V gave up 5 bases and J gave up 7 bases, with 18 bases separating them. Germline CDR1 is DFQATT and CDR2 is SNEGSKA (reference sequence). CDR3 residues: CSAVRDTGYQPQHF. CDR3 coding DNA: TGCAGTGCTGTAAGAGATACAGGGTACCAGCCCCAGCATTTT.

The V call is TRBV7-9, the J call TRBJ2-2, with TRBD2 identical over 8 bases. Germline CDR1 SEHNR, CDR2 FQNEAQ (reference sequence). This CDR3 spans 17 amino acids. V shed 4 bases, J shed 4 bases, and the junction held 11 bases outside the gene matches. CDR3 region: CASSSPTGGATTGELFF. The CDR3 coding sequence is TGTGCCAGCAGCTCGCCCACGGGGGGGGCTACCACCGGGGAGCTGTTTTTT.

This clonotype was seen only once. The rearrangement uses TRBV10-3 and TRBJ2-7; possibly TRBD1 or TRBD2 for D (5 bases each). The CDR3 covers 13 residues. Trimming took off 6 bases at V and 0 bases at J, with 9 bases between the two ends. Germline V gives CDR1 ENHRY, CDR2 SYGVKD. CDR3: CAISNGTSYEQYF. In DNA form, the CDR3 reads TGTGCCATCAGCAACGGGACCTCCTACGAGCAGTACTTC.

The chain uses TRBV20-1 and TRBJ2-7; D is uncertain. V gave up 6 bases and J gave up 5 bases, with 14 bases separating them. CDR1 and CDR2 (germline): DFQATT, SNEGSKA (reference sequence). This CDR3 has 12 residues. The DNA for the CDR3 is TGCAGTGCCAGACGTTCGGATAACGAGCAGTACTTC. The encoded protein is CSARRSDNEQYF.

In this sample, this clonotype turned up a few times. The chain has TRBV2 and TRBJ1-2; weak D call: TRBD1 (5 bases). Trimming left V 5 bases short and J 4 bases short, with 8 bases between. The CDR3 extends over 12 amino acids. Germline assignment: CDR1 SNHLY and CDR2 FYNNEI. The CDR3 protein is CASSSDSYGYTF. The CDR3 DNA reads as TGTGCCAGCAGTAGCGACAGCTATGGCTACACCTTC.

In DNA, the CDR3 is TGTGCCAGTAGTATGGCGGCGAACACTGAAGCTTTCTTT. This gives the protein CASSMAANTEAFF. V is TRBV19 and J is TRBJ1-1; D gene unclear. The CDR3 is 13 residues long. V dropped 3 bases and J dropped 1 base, with 6 bases sitting between them. CDR1 LNHDA and CDR2 SQIVND come from the germline V gene (reference sequence).

By share, this clonotype ranks as large. This sequence joins TRBV24-1 and TRBJ2-3; possible D gene TRBD2, 6 bases. Germline V CDR1 and CDR2: KGHDR, SFDVKD. The CDR3 covers 15 residues. Trimming shortened V by 4 bases and J by 1 base, and 11 bases separated the two germline ends. The CDR3 DNA follows: TGTGCCACCAGTGACCTGACTAGGGGCACAGATACGCAGTATTTT. Its translation is CATSDLTRGTDTQYF.

This clonotype was found a few times. V is TRBV28 and J is TRBJ1-2; D is ambiguous. V gave up 7 bases and J gave up 0 bases, with 9 bases separating them. CDR3 length: 13 residues. Germline CDR1 MDHEN, CDR2 SYDVKM. The CDR3 sequence: CASTREANYGYTF. The CDR3 nucleotides are TGTGCCAGCACACGAGAGGCTAACTATGGCTACACCTTC.

The chain uses TRBV19 and TRBJ2-1, with D hard to call. CDR1 and CDR2 (germline): LNHDA, SQIVND (reference sequence). This CDR3 comprises 13 residues. Trimming left V 7 bases short and J 8 bases short, with 15 bases between. The CDR3 region has the DNA TGTGCCAGTAACAATTTAGATCGCGATGAGCAGTTCTTC. Amino acids: CASNNLDRDEQFF.

J is TRBJ1-5 and V is TRBV19, with D unclear. The germline V and J ends were trimmed by 0 bases and 2 bases, with 5 bases remaining between them. Germline V gene data show CDR1 as LNHDA and CDR2 as SQIVND (reference sequence). The length of the CDR3 is 14 residues. The CDR3 sequence: CASSIDGGNQPQHF. The CDR3 region has the DNA TGTGCCAGTAGTATAGATGGGGGCAATCAGCCCCAGCATTTT.

A few counts support this clonotype. The chain links TRBV7-2 to TRBJ1-2, with no clear D. The CDR3 is made up of 13 amino acids. CDR1 and CDR2 from the germline V gene are SGHTA and FQGNSA. V was shortened by 2 bases and J by 2 bases, with 6 bases between the two germline ends. CDR3 sequence (DNA): TGTGCCAGCAGCTTAAGACGAAACTATGGCTACACCTTC. Protein: CASSLRRNYGYTF.